The rows below give T cell receptor beta chains drawn from one sample of a study of shared clonotypes between healthy human individuals. Sequencing was performed with immunoSEQ multiplex PCR; in TCRdb, only in-frame clones are kept and a portion is missing. This sample has some 2 million clones; about 95% occur once, and the top ten carry 1.2%. Sequenced: naive CD8+ T cells sorted from blood. The receptors come from a man aged 18 to 35 in good health. Both conserved end residues are part of each CDR3.

CDR3 length	J gene	V gene	CDR3 protein
13	TRBJ2-4	TRBV6-1	CATWGAGGNIQYF
14	TRBJ2-7	TRBV6-1	CASSEGHGGYEQYF
16	TRBJ2-3	TRBV5-1	CASSLSGAPITDTQYF
14	TRBJ2-1	TRBV6-5	CASRWREGYNEQFF
15	TRBJ2-2	TRBV9	CASSPGQGVTGELFF
12	TRBJ2-2	TRBV11-2	CASSHGTWELFF
15	TRBJ2-2	TRBV15	CATSRDRGNTGELFF
12	TRBJ1-1	TRBV29-1	CSVEGAEIEAFF
14	TRBJ2-1	TRBV6-6	CASTSVSSYNEQFF
14	TRBJ1-2	TRBV11-2	CASSLVGGIYGYTF
13	TRBJ2-7	TRBV6-5	CASSYSRGDEQYF
14	TRBJ2-5	TRBV27	CASSWGTGQETQYF
16	TRBJ1-1	TRBV5-8	CASSSEVILMNTEAFF
15	TRBJ2-1	TRBV9	CASSLGIVAYNEQFF
14	TRBJ1-2	TRBV9	CASSVGGDTYGYTF
15	TRBJ2-5	TRBV28	CASSSGGPKSETQYF
11	TRBJ2-1	TRBV2	CASSELDEQFF
16	TRBJ2-1	TRBV21-1	CASTRLEGDSYNEQFF
11	TRBJ1-2	TRBV29-1	CSVDTGRGYTF
14	TRBJ1-1	TRBV4-3	CASSQGVVNTEAFF